This T cell receptor (beta chain) was sequenced for a study of blood T cells in healthy people across ages. Study summary: The template switching approach captured approximately one barcoded beta molecule for every two T cells.

Trimming removed 6 bases at V and 1 base at J, with 29 bases between. This CDR3 comprises 20 residues. CDR1 and CDR2 (germline): MNHEY, SMNVEV (reference sequence). A second PCR of 7 to 11 cycles used a sample-barcoded 5' primer and a J-beta primer mix. Through a template-switch adaptor with 12 random nucleotides, each cDNA molecule received a tag. TCRdb recomputed calls from the 5' RACE reads with MiXCR, one row per CDR3 protein. This repertoire shows about 640,000 distinct CDR3 sequences, under 70% found once; its top ten account for over 35%. Overall study findings and caveats: Leaving the PBMCs unsorted stopped any conclusive comparison of naive versus antigen-experienced cells.

This clonotype is a singleton in its sample. Its specificity is not known. This TCR was sampled from a man aged 55 to 70 in good health. Sample: blood. The V gene is TRBV27, the J gene TRBJ2-3; D might be TRBD2 (5 bases). In DNA, the CDR3 is TGTGCCAGCAGCCCCTCGGGGTATACCACTACCCGGTTGGGCACAGATACGCAGTATTTT. Encoded protein: CASSPSGYTTTRLGTDTQYF.